The 23 T cell receptor beta chains presented below share a single source sample, sequenced in a study of response to subunit inactivated influenza vaccine. MiXCR, applied by TCRdb to the RT-PCR reads, yields one record per CDR3 protein. In the table there are 550,000 to 800,000 distinct CDR3 sequences, 15% to 19% of which are singletons. The sample in question was PBMCs from blood, obtained 11 to 12 days after vaccination. The origin of the receptors is a man aged 45-60 years who received an inactivated influenza vaccine.

The V call is TRBV5-1, the J call TRBJ2-2, with 7 positions matching TRBD1. Germline V gene data show CDR1 as SGHRS and CDR2 as YFSETQ. The CDR3 totals 14 residues. V was pared by 4 bases and J by 8 bases, with 8 bases of the junction left unmatched. In DNA form, the CDR3 reads TGCGCCAGCAGCCCCACAGGGGAGCTAGGGGAGCTGTTTTTT. Residues: CASSPTGELGELFF.

The table lists this clonotype with a few counts. J is TRBJ2-3 and V is TRBV14, with D unresolved. In germline, CDR1 is SGHDN, CDR2 FVKESK. V lost 3 bases to trimming and J lost 6 bases, with 13 bases between them. The CDR3 is made up of 14 amino acids. The CDR3 DNA follows: TGTGCCAGCAGCCAGATGGGCCTAGGGGATACGCAGTATTTT. Amino acids: CASSQMGLGDTQYF. The whole variable domain, remainder taken from reference TRBV14 and TRBJ2-3, is EAGVTQFPSHSVIEKGQTVTLRCDPISGHDNLYWYRRVMGKEIKFLLHFVKESKQDESGMPNNRFLAERTGGTYSTLKVQPAELEDSGVYFCASSQMGLGDTQYFGPGTRLTVL.

As regards this clonotype: At one end the junction does not follow the germline gene, possibly because of a read error. This chain joins TRBV23-1 and TRBJ2-7; D is ambiguous. TRBV23-1 is flagged as an ORF with uncertain function. The CDR3 has 8 amino acids. The CDR3 reads CASSLGPF. The CDR3 nucleotides are TGCGCCAGCAGCCTCGGACCTTTC.

This clonotype was seen more than once but under ten times. The chain uses TRBV10-3 and TRBJ1-5; TRBD1 matches at 9 bases. The germline CDR1 and CDR2 sequences are ENHRY and SYGVKD. Trimming took 7 bases from V and 3 from J; bases not matched to a gene: 4. There are 14 residues in the CDR3. The CDR3 loop reads CAIKGQGDNQPQHF. The DNA of the CDR3 is TGTGCCATCAAGGGACAGGGAGACAATCAGCCCCAGCATTTT.

This clonotype was observed a handful of times. The chain recombines TRBV29-1 with TRBJ2-2; 8 bases line up with TRBD1. Germline V gene sequence: CDR1 SQVTM, CDR2 ANQGSEA. The CDR3 is 13 residues long. V gave up 7 bases and J gave up 7 bases; unmatched junction bases: 8. The CDR3 loop is CSGLQGGGGELFF. CDR3 sequence (DNA): TGCAGCGGTCTACAGGGGGGCGGCGGGGAGCTGTTTTTT.

The chain recombines TRBV24-1 with TRBJ2-1; 9 nucleotides agree with TRBD1. The junction had 7 bases not matched to a gene; V was cut back by 10 bases and J by 4 bases. The CDR3 is 14 amino acids. Looked up from germline, CDR1 is KGHDR and CDR2 is SFDVKD. CDR3 sequence reads: CATTGTGIYNEQFF. DNA for the CDR3: TGTGCCACTACCGGGACAGGGATATACAATGAGCAGTTCTTC.

This clonotype occurred a few times. V usage is TRBV20-1 and J usage is TRBJ2-7; D not certain. The CDR3 has 13 amino acids. V shed 4 bases and J shed 0 bases, with 10 bases lying between them. Per germline, CDR1 DFQATT and CDR2 SNEGSKA (reference sequence). The CDR3 DNA is TGCAGTGCTAACGGGCCATTCTCCTACGAGCAGTACTTC. It encodes CSANGPFSYEQYF.

This clonotype was seen at least ten times. The V and J genes are TRBV5-1 and TRBJ2-7; D is perhaps TRBD1 (6 bases). Trimming removed 4 bases from V and 1 base from J, with 15 bases in between. The CDR3 spans 15 residues. CDR1 and CDR2 from the germline V gene are SGHRS and YFSETQ. CDR3 sequence reads: CASSPLDSRSYEQYF. The CDR3 bases are TGCGCCAGCAGCCCTTTGGACAGTCGATCCTACGAGCAGTACTTC.

In this sample, this clonotype turned up a few times. The chain carries TRBV12-3 or TRBV12-4 and TRBJ1-4; TRBD1 agrees at 7 bases. V dropped 8 bases and J dropped 8; count of bases not matched to a gene: 5. The CDR3 totals 12 residues. The CDR3 DNA is TGTGCCAGCCAGGGGGTTGGGGAAAAACTGTTTTTT. It translates to CASQGVGEKLFF.

This clonotype was seen many times. V is TRBV7-2 and J is TRBJ2-7; D call uncertain. V shed 2 bases and J shed 2 bases, with 7 bases lying between them. CDR1 is SGHTA and CDR2 is FQGNSA in the germline V gene. The CDR3 extends over 13 amino acids. The CDR3 here is CASSLFPAYEQYF. As DNA, the CDR3 is TGTGCCAGCAGCTTATTCCCCGCCTACGAGCAGTACTTC.

The chain's CDR3 is CASSSTERANVLTF. CDR3 in DNA: TGTGCCAGCAGCTCCACAGAAAGGGCCAACGTCCTGACTTTC. The gene calls are TRBV7-2 and TRBJ2-6; D is uncertain. V was cut by 4 bases and J by 5 bases, with 9 bases left in between. Germline V CDR1 and CDR2: SGHTA, FQGNSA. The CDR3 spans 14 residues.

This chain links TRBV20-1 with TRBJ1-6; D is unclear. The germline CDR1 and CDR2 sequences are DFQATT and SNEGSKA (reference sequence). The CDR3 is 13 amino acids. Between the trimmed V and J ends, which lost 3 bases and 2 bases, there was a span of 5 bases. For the CDR3, the DNA is TGCAGTGCTAGTGGTACCTATAATTCACCCCTCCACTTT. Its translation is CSASGTYNSPLHF.

The V and J genes are TRBV20-1 and TRBJ1-2; 10 bases are shared with TRBD1. CDR1 and CDR2 from the germline V gene are DFQATT and SNEGSKA (reference sequence). The CDR3 is 13 residues long. V lost 5 bases, J lost 4 bases, and 4 bases stayed unmatched. The CDR3: CSAAGTGVYGYTF. DNA of the CDR3: TGCAGTGCTGCCGGGACAGGGGTCTATGGCTACACCTTC.

The chain combines TRBV6-2 or TRBV6-3 with TRBJ2-1; weak D call: TRBD2 (5 bases). CDR1 MNHEY and CDR2 SVGEGT come from the germline V gene. With 2 bases removed from V and 9 bases from J, the gap between germline ends came to 11 bases. The CDR3 runs to 13 residues. This CDR3 is CASSYASSFEQFF. The DNA of the CDR3 is TGTGCCAGCAGTTACGCGTCTAGCTTTGAGCAGTTCTTC.

The chain links TRBV27 to TRBJ2-7; TRBD1 might be the D (7 bases). The CDR3 spans 16 residues. The germline V and J ends were trimmed by 3 bases and 3 bases, with 18 bases remaining between them. Germline CDR1 and CDR2: MNHEY and SMNVEV (reference sequence). CDR3 region: CASSFIGQGGFYEQYF. CDR3 in DNA: TGTGCCAGCAGTTTTATTGGTCAGGGGGGTTTCTACGAGCAGTACTTC.

J is TRBJ1-1 and V is TRBV24-1, with D hard to call. In germline, CDR1 is KGHDR, CDR2 SFDVKD. The CDR3 covers 13 residues. The V and J ends lost 0 bases and 5 bases respectively, with 6 bases between them. CDR3 residues: CATSDLGLTEAFF. As DNA, the CDR3 is TGTGCCACCAGTGATTTGGGGTTGACTGAAGCTTTCTTT.

The chain joins TRBV5-1 to TRBJ2-7; tentative D call: TRBD2 (7 bases). This CDR3 contains 14 residues. V gave up 1 base and J gave up 5 bases, with 13 bases separating them. Germline lookup yields CDR1 SGHRS and CDR2 YFSETQ. This chain's CDR3 is CASSLIRGANEQYF. The CDR3 DNA reads TGCGCCAGCAGCTTGATTCGGGGGGCAAACGAGCAGTACTTC. Full variable domain (outside the CDR3, taken from reference TRBV5-1 and TRBJ2-7): KAGVTQTPRYLIKTRGQQVTLSCSPISGHRSVSWYQQTPGQGLQFLFEYFSETQRNKGNFPGRFSGRQFSNSRSEMNVSTLELGDSALYLCASSLIRGANEQYFGPGTRLTVT.

The rearrangement uses TRBV12-3 or TRBV12-4 and TRBJ2-1, with 11 positions matching TRBD2. The V gene end was trimmed by 2 bases and the J gene end by 7 bases; junction bases not matched to a gene: 4. The CDR3 runs 15 residues. The CDR3 sequence: CASSLNIAGGNEQFF. CDR3 nucleotide sequence: TGTGCCAGCAGTTTAAATATAGCGGGAGGGAATGAGCAGTTCTTC.

This clonotype has a handful of counts. The rearrangement joins TRBV12-3 or TRBV12-4 to TRBJ1-1; D gene ambiguous. The CDR3 loop spans 13 amino acids. Between the trimmed V and J ends, which lost 6 bases and 1 base, there was a span of 9 bases. The CDR3 region has the DNA TGTGCCAGCAGAGAGTTGGGGAACACTGAAGCTTTCTTT. It yields the protein CASRELGNTEAFF.

The sample holds a few counts of this clonotype. This chain uses TRBV29-1 with TRBJ2-1; TRBD2 matches 7 bases. V dropped 7 bases and J dropped 6; count of bases not matched to a gene: 6. The CDR3 consists of 12 residues. In germline, CDR1 is SQVTM, CDR2 ANQGSEA. The CDR3 DNA reads TGCAGCGGGACCGGGACTATCAATGAGCAGTTCTTC. This encodes CSGTGTINEQFF.

The chain recombines TRBV6-6 with TRBJ2-7, with 7 bases fitting TRBD1. Trimming cost V 9 bases and J 4 bases; bases outside gene matches: 9. The germline CDR1 and CDR2 sequences are MNHNY and SVGAGI (reference sequence). The CDR3 is made up of 13 amino acids. The CDR3 bases are TGTGCCAGTGTTAGGGGGCGCGAATACGAGCAGTACTTC. Translated, it gives CASVRGREYEQYF.

This clonotype appeared many times. In DNA, the CDR3 is TGTGCCAGCTCACCACGCAGGGAGGCCTACAATGAGCAGTTCTTC. Its translation: CASSPRREAYNEQFF. The chain joins TRBV18 to TRBJ2-1, with D perhaps TRBD2 (6 bases). Germline V gene lookup returns CDR1 KGHSH and CDR2 LQKENI. The CDR3 extends over 15 amino acids. V dropped 1 base and J dropped 2 bases, with 9 bases sitting between them.

The genes are TRBV5-4 and TRBJ2-5, with TRBD2 matching 12 bases. The CDR3 runs to 17 residues. V lost 4 bases to trimming and J lost 5 bases; unmatched junction nucleotides: 12. Germline V gene data show CDR1 as SGHNT and CDR2 as YYREEE (reference sequence). In DNA form, the CDR3 reads TGTGCCAGCAGCCCCGCTGGGCTAGCGGGAGGGCCCGAGACCCAGTACTTC. Protein: CASSPAGLAGGPETQYF.